This TCR beta chain came from a study of identical twins. Study findings and constraints: Memory repertoires lacked the insertion deficit that abundant cord blood beta clonotypes showed.

Notes on this clonotype: Its antigen is still unknown.

V was cut by 8 bases and J by 5 bases, with 12 bases left in between. This CDR3 spans 12 amino acids. Germline CDR1 SNHLY, CDR2 FYNNEI. TCRdb ran MiXCR on the 5' RACE reads and lists one entry per CDR3 protein. The sample holds just under 550,000 distinct CDR3 sequences, over 12% seen once. The same sample was also used in a study of yellow fever vaccine responses in identical twins. That work states: Among the twins, the vaccine T cell response reportedly seemed partly convergent and partly personalized.

This sequence was found in a woman aged 18-30 years in good health. V gene TRBV2 combines with J gene TRBJ2-5; D ambiguous. The sample taken for sequencing was CD4+ T cells sorted from blood. CDR3 DNA: TGTGCCAGCTCTGTCTTGGGGGAGACCCAGTACTTC. Its translation: CASSVLGETQYF. Full variable domain (rest looked up from reference TRBV2 and TRBJ2-5): EPEVTQTPSHQVTQMGQEVILRCVPISNHLYFYWYRQILGQKVEFLVSFYNNEISEKSEIFDDQFSVERPDGSNFTLKIRSTKLEDSAMYFCASSVLGETQYFGPGTRLLVL.